In its sample, the clone carrying this T cell receptor beta chain was seen a few times. This record belongs to a study of shared clonotypes between healthy human individuals. Terminally differentiated effector memory CD45RA+ cells were left out of the naive CD8 fraction, which was CD45RO-negative and positively selected for CCR7. Produced via immunoSEQ multiplex PCR; TCRdb's table is partial and in-frame only. The sample gives 1.5 million to 2.5 million clones, roughly 94% of which show up once; more than 0.95% is in the top ten. Germline V CDR1 and CDR2: SGDLS, YYNGEE. The V end lost 4 bases, the J end lost 9 bases, and 25 bases lay between the germline ends. The CDR3 spans 16 residues.

This chain uses TRBV9 with TRBJ1-2; D may be TRBD1 (5 bases). The material sequenced was naive CD8+ T cells sorted from blood. This clonotype originated in a man between 18 and 35 years old in good health. The DNA of the CDR3 is TGTGCCAGCAGCCCGGCGGGGCAGCTCATGGCTGAGAGCTACACCTTC. Protein sequence: CASSPAGQLMAESYTF.